This entry lists 11 T cell receptor beta chains sequenced from one sample in a study of cytomegalovirus exposure and HLA in healthy donors. A multiplex PCR was run with 60 Vbeta primers and 13 Jbeta primers. Sequenced by immunoSEQ multiplex PCR; TCRdb stores in-frame clones only, minus some. This table has 100,000 to 150,000 clones, roughly 10% appearing once. The sequenced sample consisted of PBMCs. These receptors were collected from a woman aged 18 to 35 in good health and CMV-seropositive.

This clone was detected once. V gene TRBV11-3 combines with J gene TRBJ1-3; a possible D gene is TRBD1 (5 bases). Germline assignment: CDR1 SGHNT and CDR2 YENEEA. V was clipped by 2 bases and J by 9 bases, with 14 bases between them. The CDR3 contains 14 residues. CDR3 residues: CASSLQGLSFTIYF. For the CDR3, the DNA is TGTGCCAGCAGCTTACAGGGATTGTCTTTCACCATATATTTT. Based on the CDR3 plus reference TRBV11-3 and TRBJ1-3, the full variable domain is EAGVVQSPRYKIIEKKQPVAFWCNPISGHNTLYWYLQNLGQGPELLIRYENEEAVDDSQLPKDRFSAERLKGVDSTLKIQPAELGDSAVYLCASSLQGLSFTIYFGEGSWLTVV.

This clone was counted only a few times. The chain joins TRBV6-5 to TRBJ2-1, with 8 positions matching TRBD2. Per the germline V gene, CDR1 is MNHEY and CDR2 is SVGAGI. V lost 5 bases to trimming and J lost 8 bases; unmatched junction nucleotides: 8. The CDR3 sequence is 14 residues long. The CDR3 DNA is TGTGCCAGCAGTCCGGGACTAGAAGCGGATGAGCAGTTCTTC. Translating gives CASSPGLEADEQFF.

The chain combines TRBV7-6 with TRBJ1-1; D is perhaps TRBD1 (5 bases). Trimming stripped 5 bases from V and 6 bases from J, with 10 bases between. Germline CDR1 and CDR2: SGHVS and FNYEAQ. CDR3 length: 12 residues. The CDR3: CASSEGVPEAFF. In nucleotides, the CDR3 is TGTGCCAGCAGCGAAGGGGTACCTGAAGCTTTCTTT.

The table lists this clone with a few counts. DNA of the CDR3: TGTGCCAGTAGTTCCCCCGGGACTAGCGGATTCAATGAGCAGTTCTTC. It yields the protein CASSSPGTSGFNEQFF. The chain uses TRBV19 and TRBJ2-1; 11 bases map to TRBD2. V was clipped by 5 bases and J by 6 bases; unmatched bases: 9. The CDR3 has 16 residues. Germline V lookup: CDR1 LNHDA, CDR2 SQIVND (reference sequence).

There are a few counts of this clone. V and J are TRBV5-6 and TRBJ2-1; D is uncertain. Trimming took off 4 bases at V and 7 bases at J, with 12 bases between the two ends. Per the germline V gene, CDR1 is SGHDT and CDR2 is YYEEEE. This CDR3 is built from 13 residues. In DNA, the CDR3 is TGTGCCAGCAGCCGATCCCCCGGGAATGAGCAGTTCTTC. It encodes CASSRSPGNEQFF. The whole variable domain, filled in from reference TRBV5-6 and TRBJ2-1, reads DAGVTQSPTHLIKTRGQQVTLRCSPKSGHDTVSWYQQALGQGPQFIFQYYEEEERQRGNFPDRFSGHQFPNYSSELNVNALLLGDSALYLCASSRSPGNEQFFGPGTRLTVL.

The gene calls are TRBV30 and TRBJ2-7; D perhaps matches TRBD1 (5 bases). V shed 8 bases and J shed 5 bases, with 13 bases lying between them. CDR3 length equals 11 residues. CDR1 and CDR2 from the germline V gene are GTSNPN and SVGIG (reference sequence). Here the CDR3 reads CARGRGNEQYF. The CDR3 DNA reads as TGTGCCAGGGGTAGGGGCAACGAGCAGTACTTC.

V usage is TRBV9 and J usage is TRBJ1-6, with D uncertain. The germline gives CDR1 SGDLS, CDR2 YYNGEE. Trimming took off 4 bases at V and 6 bases at J, with 14 bases between the two ends. The CDR3 length is 15 residues. The CDR3 sequence: CASSSERRSNSPLHF. The CDR3 DNA is TGTGCCAGCAGCTCAGAAAGAAGGAGTAATTCACCCCTCCACTTT.

A few counts support this clone. The chain is built from TRBV15 and TRBJ2-4; D is possibly TRBD1 (6 bases). Germline lookup yields CDR1 LNHNV and CDR2 YYDKDF (reference sequence). Trimming removed 5 bases from V and 0 bases from J, with 14 bases in between. The CDR3 runs 16 residues. CDR3 protein: CATSGRGGLAKNIQYF. CDR3 bases: TGTGCCACCAGCGGAAGAGGGGGTCTAGCCAAAAACATTCAGTACTTC.

The chain links TRBV2 to TRBJ2-1; D gene ambiguous. The CDR3 contains 14 residues. V was clipped by 2 bases and J by 7 bases, with 12 bases between them. The V gene's germline CDR1 is SNHLY and CDR2 FYNNEI. As DNA, the CDR3 is TGTGCCAGCAGTGAAAGTCAGGAACGGAATGAGCAGTTCTTC. It encodes CASSESQERNEQFF.

The chain is built from TRBV5-6 and TRBJ2-7, with D tentatively TRBD2 (6 bases). CDR1 SGHDT and CDR2 YYEEEE come from the germline V gene. Between the trimmed V and J ends, which lost 4 bases and 7 bases, there was a span of 15 bases. The length of the CDR3 is 13 residues. The CDR3 sequence: CASSNGLSSEQYF. CDR3 bases: TGTGCCAGCAGCAATGGACTATCCTCGGAGCAGTACTTC.

In its sample, this clone was seen a few times. The rearrangement uses TRBV5-1 and TRBJ1-2; 8 bases line up with TRBD1. Germline CDR1 is SGHRS and CDR2 is YFSETQ. The ends lost 1 base at V and 5 bases at J; junction bases unmatched: 10. The CDR3 totals 16 residues. For the CDR3, the DNA is TGCGCCAGCAGCTTGTACGAGACAGGGGAAATTTATGGCTACACCTTC. Amino acids: CASSLYETGEIYGYTF.